The source of this TCR beta chain is a study of blood T cell repertoires in COVID-19 (dated by TCRdb to the early 2020s). Describing the broader study: ImmuneRACE Cohort 3 recovered participants were defined by two consecutive negative NP/OP PCR tests, healthcare professional clearance, or symptom resolution. Samples from collaborators originated in the United States, Italy and Spain and spanned both the acute and convalescent phases of COVID-19. The material from the prospective study consisted of cDNA or gDNA derived from T cells, B-cell-depleted T cells, or PBMCs. Deeply sampled blood TCRbeta repertoires from subjects exposed to, actively infected with, or recovered from COVID-19 were included in the dataset. A freely available public database, intended as a resource for researchers studying the immune response to SARS-CoV-2, is where the repertoires were released. The samples were drawn from the first 160 participants of the ongoing ImmuneRACE study and from roughly 1,300 subjects provided by 6 global collaborators. Nearly every sample came with metadata listing a de-identified subject ID, COVID-19 status, age in years and sex. HLA class I and class II types, where available, came from metadata supplied by the sample provider rather than from assay-based typing.

Enrolling through a virtual design, the prospective study's participants ranged in age from roughly 18 to 90 years and lived across more than 20 United States geographic areas. To assign participants to cohorts, the prospective study relied on clinical history that participants themselves reported in a screening survey and a study questionnaire. Mobile phlebotomists in the prospective study collected whole blood, serum and a nasopharyngeal or oropharyngeal swab from every participant. Participants in the prospective study had the option to provide additional blood draws and questionnaires over a roughly 2-month period. Before DNA extraction, blood samples from the prospective study were shipped at room temperature or frozen. Overall study outcomes, separate from this receptor: Clinical and demographic metadata were provided uncurated, with the amount varying by source and participant.

A note on this clone: The antigen it binds to is not known. Base qualities are not recorded, but no much larger clone differs from it by a single base.

From cysteine to phenylalanine, the CDR3 is 15 amino acids long. The kept DNA is CDR3 alone, 45 bases in frame from the first base. TCRbeta CDR3 regions were amplified from genomic DNA by means of the immunoSEQ Assay, a bias-controlled multiplex PCR. The source study handled its data this way. Within the assay, amplification of reference gene primers was used to estimate how many nucleated cells each sample contained. To quantify the absolute abundance of each unique TCRbeta CDR3 rearrangement, sequence reads were collapsed and filtered. For each sample, productive Simpson clonality was calculated as the square root of Simpson's diversity index over productive rearrangements. TCRdb holds this immuneACCESS table with in-frame rearrangements only. Some clones are missing; in checked studies, unresolved V genes explain under half, and the rest has no known cause. That table is the source of V, J and clone size, and D and trimming were worked out from the DNA. Recorded for this sample are a few hundred thousand clones; more than 70% of them occurred a single time. The ten largest account for approximately 1.8% of the sample.

This TCR came from a man in his forties or fifties in a cohort exposed to, infected with or recovered from COVID-19 (not recorded which). The sample comprised PBMCs or T cells enriched from blood (not recorded which). The chain employs TRBV1 and TRBJ1-1; the table gives TRBD1 as D, unverified against the DNA. TRBV1 is an annotated pseudogene. CDR3 sequence: CTSSQEAQGNTEAFF. The sequenced DNA is TGCACCAGCAGCCAAGAGGCACAGGGGAATACTGAAGCTTTCTTT.